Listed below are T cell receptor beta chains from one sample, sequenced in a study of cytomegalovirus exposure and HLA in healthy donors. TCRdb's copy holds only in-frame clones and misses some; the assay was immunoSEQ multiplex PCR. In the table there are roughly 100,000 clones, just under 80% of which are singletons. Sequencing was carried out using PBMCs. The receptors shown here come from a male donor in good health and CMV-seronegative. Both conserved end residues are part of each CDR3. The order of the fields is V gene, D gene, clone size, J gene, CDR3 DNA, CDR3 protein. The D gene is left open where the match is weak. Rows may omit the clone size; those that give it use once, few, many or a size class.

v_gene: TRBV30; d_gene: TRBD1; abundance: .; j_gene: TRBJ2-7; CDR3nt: TGTGCCTGGAGCCGATCTACCGGGACAGTCTACGAGCAGTACTTC; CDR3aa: CAWSRSTGTVYEQYF
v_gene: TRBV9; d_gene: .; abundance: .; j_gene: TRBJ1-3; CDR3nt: TGTGCCAGCAGCGTAATGGCCTCTGGAAACACCATATATTTT; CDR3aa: CASSVMASGNTIYF
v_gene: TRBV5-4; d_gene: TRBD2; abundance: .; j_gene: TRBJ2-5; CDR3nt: TGTGCCAGCAGCTCGCAAACGGGACTAGAGGAAGAGACCCAGTACTTC; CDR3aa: CASSSQTGLEEETQYF
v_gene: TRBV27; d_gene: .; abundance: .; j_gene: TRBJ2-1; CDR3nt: TGTGCCAGCAGTTTATCGGCTGCGGGGGCTACCTACAATGAGCAGTTCTTC; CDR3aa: CASSLSAAGATYNEQFF
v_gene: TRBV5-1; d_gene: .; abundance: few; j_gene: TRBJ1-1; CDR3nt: TGCGCCAGCAGCTTGGGACAAATGAACACTGAAGCTTTCTTT; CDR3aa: CASSLGQMNTEAFF
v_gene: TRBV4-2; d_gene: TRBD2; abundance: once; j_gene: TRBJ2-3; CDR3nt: TGTGCCAGCAGCCCGGGGACTAGTTCAGATACGCAGTATTTT; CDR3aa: CASSPGTSSDTQYF
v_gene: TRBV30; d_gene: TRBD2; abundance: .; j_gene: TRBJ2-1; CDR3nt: TGTGCCTGGAGCGCACTAGCGGGCAACTACAATGAGCAGTTCTTC; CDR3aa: CAWSALAGNYNEQFF
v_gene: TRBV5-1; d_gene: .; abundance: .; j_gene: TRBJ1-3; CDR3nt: TGCGCCAGCAGCTTGGGAGAGGCTGGAAACACCATATATTTT; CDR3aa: CASSLGEAGNTIYF
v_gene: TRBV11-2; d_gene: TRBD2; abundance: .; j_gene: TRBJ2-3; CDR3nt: TGTGCCAGCAGCTTACTTACTAGCGGATCCACAGATACGCAGTATTTT; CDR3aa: CASSLLTSGSTDTQYF
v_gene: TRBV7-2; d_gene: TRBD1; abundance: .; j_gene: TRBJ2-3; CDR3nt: TGTGCCAGCAGCGCCACAGGGGAAGATACGCAGTATTTT; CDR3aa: CASSATGEDTQYF
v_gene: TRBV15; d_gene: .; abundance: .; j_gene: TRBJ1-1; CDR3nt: TGTGCCACCAGCAGAGATCACAGAGAGAACACTGAAGCTTTCTTT; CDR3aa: CATSRDHRENTEAFF
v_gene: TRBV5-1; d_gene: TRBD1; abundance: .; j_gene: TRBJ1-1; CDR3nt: TGCGCCAGCAGCTTGGCCGCAGGGGGGAAAAGTGGTACTGAAGCTTTCTTT; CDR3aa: CASSLAAGGKSGTEAFF
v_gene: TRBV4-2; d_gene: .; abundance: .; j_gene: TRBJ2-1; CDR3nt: TGTGCCAGCAGCCAAGATAAGGACGCGGGGAAGTTCTTC; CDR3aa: CASSQDKDAGKFF
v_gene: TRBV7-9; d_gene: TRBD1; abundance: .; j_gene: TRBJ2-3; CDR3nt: TGTGCCAGCAGCTATAGGACGGACAGGCGCACAGATACGCAGTATTTT; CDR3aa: CASSYRTDRRTDTQYF
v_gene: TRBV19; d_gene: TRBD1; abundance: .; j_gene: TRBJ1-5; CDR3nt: TGTGCCAGTAGAGAGGGTCGGGACAGGGGCAATCAGCCCCAGCATTTT; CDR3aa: CASREGRDRGNQPQHF
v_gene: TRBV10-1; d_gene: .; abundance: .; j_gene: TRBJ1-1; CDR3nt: TGCGCCAGCAGTGATAGCGGGAAATACACTGAAGCTTTCTTT; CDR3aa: CASSDSGKYTEAFF
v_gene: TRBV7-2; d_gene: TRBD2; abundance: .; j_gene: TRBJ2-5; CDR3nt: TGTGCCAGCAGCCCCGGGACTAGCGGGGAGACCCAGTACTTC; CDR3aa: CASSPGTSGETQYF